Listed here are 17 T cell receptor beta chains from one sample, sequenced in a study of cytomegalovirus exposure and HLA in healthy donors (dated by TCRdb to about 2017). Library preparation was by the immunoSEQ multiplex PCR assay. A mixture of 60 forward primers for TCR Vbeta segments and 13 reverse primers for TCR Jbeta segments was used in the multiplex PCR. Sourced from immuneACCESS, this table was stored by TCRdb with only in-frame sequences that have V and J called. A share of the clones is absent; for the studies checked, an unresolved V gene accounts for under half, and the remainder has no known explanation. In all, the sample holds 110,000 or so clones, and roughly 79% of those were seen once. The ten biggest clones cover around 5.3% of the sample. Source material: PBMCs. The receptors derive from a male donor in good health and CMV-seronegative.

The gene calls are TRBV18 and TRBJ2-7; no reliable D call. The CDR3 spans 15 residues. In germline, CDR1 is KGHSH, CDR2 LQKENI. V lost 6 bases and J lost 3, with 18 bases in between. Here the CDR3 DNA reads TGTGCCAGCTCTCCCCGAGTCGCATCAAGCTACGAGCAGTACTTC. It encodes CASSPRVASSYEQYF.

V gene TRBV5-1 combines with J gene TRBJ1-1; 8 bases agree with TRBD1. V gave up 5 bases and J gave up 2 bases; unmatched junction bases: 8. The CDR3 has 15 residues. In germline, CDR1 is SGHRS, CDR2 YFSETQ. For the CDR3, the DNA is TGCGCCAGCAGTTTTTCCTCAGGGGGCAACACTGAAGCTTTCTTT. It encodes CASSFSSGGNTEAFF.

This clone has just one count. The chain uses TRBV2 and TRBJ2-1; 8 nucleotides line up with TRBD2. This CDR3 comprises 14 residues. Unmatched junction bases numbered 4, after V lost 0 bases and J lost 9 bases. In germline, CDR1 is SNHLY, CDR2 FYNNEI. CDR3 sequence: CASSEALAGGEQFF. The CDR3 bases are TGTGCCAGCAGTGAAGCGCTGGCGGGAGGTGAGCAGTTCTTC.

This chain joins TRBV28 and TRBJ1-5; tentatively, D is TRBD1 (5 bases). The CDR3 is 14 amino acids. Germline CDR1 is MDHEN and CDR2 is SYDVKM. The V end was cut by 7 bases, the J end by 7 bases, with 17 bases between. CDR3 sequence reads: CASTLGGGGQPQHF. Here the CDR3 DNA reads TGTGCCAGCACCCTCGGGGGAGGCGGCCAGCCCCAGCATTTT.

This chain uses TRBV5-1 with TRBJ2-2, with 9 positions matching TRBD1. Losses at the gene ends were 3 bases for V and 5 bases for J; bases not matched to a gene: 2. Germline V gene sequence: CDR1 SGHRS, CDR2 YFSETQ. The length of the CDR3 is 14 residues. The CDR3 region is CASSWTGETGELFF. The CDR3 coding sequence is TGCGCCAGCAGCTGGACAGGGGAAACCGGGGAGCTGTTTTTT.

This clone was counted a few times. The chain combines TRBV27 with TRBJ1-5; D is perhaps TRBD1 (5 bases). V was cut by 7 bases and J by 5 bases, with 18 bases left in between. CDR3 length equals 15 residues. Germline loops: CDR1 MNHEY, CDR2 SMNVEV (reference sequence). The CDR3 coding sequence is TGTGCCAGCACCAGAACAGGAGGGTTCGATCAGCCCCAGCATTTT. This encodes CASTRTGGFDQPQHF.

The chain recombines TRBV28 with TRBJ1-2; possible D gene TRBD1, 6 bases. Between the trimmed V and J ends, which lost 5 bases and 4 bases, there was a span of 17 bases. Germline lookup yields CDR1 MDHEN and CDR2 SYDVKM. The CDR3 runs to 15 residues. The CDR3 is CASSLLGQNIYGYTF. For the CDR3, the DNA is TGTGCCAGCAGTCTCCTCGGACAGAACATCTATGGCTACACCTTC.

V usage is TRBV18 and J usage is TRBJ2-5; 8 bases are a match to TRBD2. The CDR3 sequence is 12 residues long. From germline, CDR1 is KGHSH and CDR2 LQKENI. V was pared by 2 bases and J by 9 bases, with 2 bases of the junction left unmatched. This CDR3 is CASSPDSGAQYF. The CDR3 DNA is TGTGCCAGCTCACCAGATAGCGGGGCCCAGTACTTC. The whole variable domain, remainder taken from reference TRBV18 and TRBJ2-5, is NAGVMQNPRHLVRRRGQEARLRCSPMKGHSHVYWYRQLPEEGLKFMVYLQKENIIDESGMPKERFSAEFPKEGPSILRIQQVVRGDSAAYFCASSPDSGAQYFGPGTRLLVL.

The V call is TRBV28, the J call TRBJ2-6; D might be TRBD1 (6 bases). The CDR3 is 20 residues long. V was trimmed by 4 bases and J by 0 bases, leaving 22 bases between them. The germline V gene has CDR1 MDHEN and CDR2 SYDVKM. The CDR3, as DNA: TGTGCCAGCAGTTGGGGCCGAGGTGGGGGCTCCTTCTCTGGGGCCAACGTCCTGACTTTC. Amino acid sequence: CASSWGRGGGSFSGANVLTF. Full variable domain (rest looked up from reference TRBV28 and TRBJ2-6): DVKVTQSSRYLVKRTGEKVFLECVQDMDHENMFWYRQDPGLGLRLIYFSYDVKMKEKGDIPEGYSVSREKKERFSLILESASTNQTSMYLCASSWGRGGGSFSGANVLTFGAGSRLTVL.

J is TRBJ2-6 and V is TRBV9; 8 nucleotides agree with TRBD1. The J segment lost 19 bases and the V segment lost 0 bases, leaving 9 bases of the junction unmatched. The germline gives CDR1 SGDLS, CDR2 YYNGEE. This CDR3 spans 13 amino acids. CDR3 bases: TGTGCCAGCAGCGTAGCTACGGGGGACAGGCCCACTTTC. Its protein is CASSVATGDRPTF.

The J gene is TRBJ2-7, the V gene TRBV10-3, with D possibly matching TRBD2 (7 bases). Between the trimmed V and J ends, which lost 6 bases and 4 bases, there was a span of 25 bases. The V gene's germline CDR1 is ENHRY and CDR2 SYGVKD. The CDR3 is 17 amino acids. CDR3 protein: CAIRGKGGEGPFYEQYF. The CDR3 DNA reads as TGTGCCATCAGGGGGAAGGGGGGGGAGGGCCCCTTTTACGAGCAGTACTTC.

V gene TRBV28 combines with J gene TRBJ1-1; a weak D match, TRBD1 (5 bases). The CDR3 totals 14 residues. The germline gives CDR1 MDHEN, CDR2 SYDVKM. V gave up 7 bases and J gave up 4 bases, with 16 bases separating them. The CDR3 bases are TGTGCCAGCACTTACAGGCGAAGGAGCACTGAAGCTTTCTTT. Its protein is CASTYRRRSTEAFF.

The chain links TRBV11-3 to TRBJ2-7; TRBD1 matches 8 bases. The CDR3 runs to 15 residues. The J segment lost 5 bases and the V segment lost 1 base, leaving 7 bases of the junction unmatched. Germline V CDR1 and CDR2: SGHNT, YENEEA. CDR3 DNA sequence: TGTGCCAGCAGCTTAGGTGGGGCAGGGGGCGACGAGCAGTACTTC. Translating it yields CASSLGGAGGDEQYF.

The chain carries TRBV6-1 and TRBJ1-5, with 9 bases fitting TRBD1. Germline-derived CDR1 and CDR2 are MNHNS and SASEGT. V shed 2 bases and J 2 bases; nucleotides not matched to a gene: 7. The CDR3 extends over 17 amino acids. The CDR3 spells CASSELGGQGGNQPQHF. The CDR3 DNA reads TGTGCCAGCAGTGAATTGGGGGGACAGGGTGGCAATCAGCCCCAGCATTTT.

In its sample, this clone was seen a few times. The chain links TRBV19 to TRBJ2-5; tentatively, D is TRBD2 (5 bases). Per germline, CDR1 LNHDA and CDR2 SQIVND (reference sequence). V was shortened by 7 bases and J by 2 bases, with 11 bases between the two germline ends. This CDR3 region has 13 residues. In DNA form, the CDR3 reads TGTGCCAGTATTACCGGGAAACAAGAGACCCAGTACTTC. Translation gives CASITGKQETQYF. The full variable domain, completed using reference TRBV19 and TRBJ2-5, is DGGITQSPKYLFRKEGQNVTLSCEQNLNHDAMYWYRQDPGQGLRLIYYSQIVNDFQKGDIAEGYSVSREKKESFPLTVTSAQKNPTAFYLCASITGKQETQYFGPGTRLLVL.

This sequence joins TRBV4-1 and TRBJ2-7, with unresolved D. Germline V gene data show CDR1 as MGHRA and CDR2 as YSYEKL. This CDR3 is 10 amino acids long. Trimming removed 5 bases from V and 6 bases from J, with 5 bases in between. CDR3 sequence: CASSSFEQYF. As DNA, the CDR3 is TGCGCCAGCAGCTCATTCGAGCAGTACTTC.

The chain has TRBV2 and TRBJ1-3; perhaps TRBD1 as D (5 bases). V lost 8 bases and J lost 0, with 11 bases in between. The CDR3 is 14 amino acids. Germline CDR1 and CDR2: SNHLY and FYNNEI. CDR3 in DNA: TGTGCCAGCGTTCCGACAGTCTCTGGAAACACCATATATTTT. This encodes CASVPTVSGNTIYF.